A single sample gave rise to the 14 T cell receptor beta chains below, sequenced in a study of cytomegalovirus exposure and HLA in healthy donors. The PCR employed 60 Vbeta primers together with 13 Jbeta primers. TCRdb's table, derived via immunoSEQ multiplex PCR, lists solely in-frame clones and lacks some. The sample records approximately 99,000 clones, over 60% being singletons. The sequenced material came from PBMCs. Receptors originate from a male donor in good health and CMV-seropositive.

This chain connects TRBV19 to TRBJ1-5, with D possibly being TRBD1 (5 bases). Deletions cut 3 bases from V and 6 bases from J, with 18 bases between. The germline gives CDR1 LNHDA, CDR2 SQIVND (reference sequence). The CDR3 contains 16 residues. CDR3 amino acids: CASSIYGSGQGQPQHF. As DNA, the CDR3 is TGTGCCAGTAGTATTTATGGTTCAGGGCAGGGTCAGCCCCAGCATTTT.

This clone has more than one count but fewer than ten. The chain has TRBV5-4 and TRBJ1-1; the match to TRBD1 covers 9 bases. This CDR3 is 15 amino acids long. Germline CDR1 reads SGHNT; CDR2 reads YYREEE (reference sequence). The V gene end was trimmed by 4 bases and the J gene end by 6 bases; junction bases not matched to a gene: 10. The CDR3 loop reads CASSPGTGPDSEAFF. As DNA, the CDR3 is TGTGCCAGCAGCCCCGGGACAGGGCCTGATTCTGAAGCTTTCTTT.

The chain couples TRBV4-3 to TRBJ2-3; 13 nucleotides align to TRBD2. The CDR3 is 18 amino acids. V gave up 3 bases and J gave up 5 bases; unmatched junction bases: 11. Germline V gene data show CDR1 as LGHNA and CDR2 as YSLEER. The CDR3 protein is CASSHRGLAGAERDTQYF. DNA of the CDR3: TGCGCCAGCAGCCATCGAGGACTAGCGGGGGCTGAGAGAGATACGCAGTATTTT.

This chain connects TRBV14 to TRBJ1-1; D not resolved. The V end was cut by 1 base, the J end by 10 bases, with 10 bases between. The CDR3 has 12 residues. The V gene's germline CDR1 is SGHDN and CDR2 FVKESK. The CDR3 DNA follows: TGTGCCAGCAGCCAAGGGACTCGAGTAGCTTTCTTT. As protein: CASSQGTRVAFF. The whole variable domain, remainder taken from reference TRBV14 and TRBJ1-1, is EAGVTQFPSHSVIEKGQTVTLRCDPISGHDNLYWYRRVMGKEIKFLLHFVKESKQDESGMPNNRFLAERTGGTYSTLKVQPAELEDSGVYFCASSQGTRVAFFGQGTRLTVV.

This chain connects TRBV29-1 to TRBJ1-5; D unresolved. CDR3 length: 12 residues. The V gene lost 4 bases and the J gene lost 3 bases, with 7 bases spanning the gap. CDR1 is SQVTM, CDR2 ANQGSEA, per germline. CDR3 nucleotides: TGCAGCGTTGGGGCAGTCAATCAGCCCCAGCATTTT. It is translated as CSVGAVNQPQHF.

This chain joins TRBV12-5 and TRBJ1-2; D is possibly TRBD1 (5 bases). Trimming stripped 8 bases from V and 3 bases from J, with 16 bases between. Germline-derived CDR1 and CDR2 are LGHNT and FRNRAP. The CDR3 runs to 14 residues. The CDR3 nucleotides read TGTGCTAGTCTGGGGGGAGCCGCCGACTATGGCTACACCTTC. This translates into CASLGGAADYGYTF.

This chain links TRBV7-9 with TRBJ1-4, with 9 bases that match TRBD1. Germline V gene sequence: CDR1 SEHNR, CDR2 FQNEAQ (reference sequence). The CDR3 is 18 residues long. V shed 5 bases, J shed 5 bases, and the junction held 15 bases outside the gene matches. DNA for the CDR3: TGTGCCAGCAGCCCTCGGACAGGGGAAAGAGAGGAGAATGAAAAACTGTTTTTT. Residues: CASSPRTGEREENEKLFF.

V and J are TRBV27 and TRBJ1-6; TRBD1 aligns across 7 bases. The CDR3 has 15 amino acids. The J segment lost 10 bases and the V segment lost 4 bases, leaving 10 bases of the junction unmatched. The germline V gene encodes CDR1 MNHEY and CDR2 SMNVEV (reference sequence). CDR3 coding DNA: TGTGCCAGCAGTTCCCCGACAGGGTCCGGATCACCCCTCCACTTT. Encoded protein: CASSSPTGSGSPLHF.

The chain couples TRBV27 to TRBJ2-2; 7 bases fit TRBD1. The CDR3 is made up of 17 amino acids. V was pared by 5 bases and J by 2 bases, with 11 bases of the junction left unmatched. The germline gives CDR1 MNHEY, CDR2 SMNVEV (reference sequence). The CDR3 reads CASSPHPGTANTGELFF. Here the CDR3 DNA reads TGTGCCAGCAGTCCTCACCCCGGGACAGCTAACACCGGGGAGCTGTTTTTT.

This clone was recorded a few times. The chain carries TRBV30 and TRBJ2-3, with 9 bases aligning to TRBD1. Germline values: CDR1 GTSNPN, CDR2 SVGIG (reference sequence). Trimming at V came to 3 bases and at J to 1 base, leaving 2 bases not matched to a gene. The CDR3 length is 14 residues. The CDR3 loop is CAWRTGGGTDTQYF. CDR3 nucleotides: TGTGCCTGGAGGACAGGGGGTGGCACAGATACGCAGTATTTT.

The rearrangement uses TRBV5-1 and TRBJ2-5, with 10 bases that match TRBD1. From germline, CDR1 is SGHRS and CDR2 YFSETQ. The CDR3 has 16 amino acids. V dropped 4 bases and J dropped 2; count of bases not matched to a gene: 8. CDR3 region: CASSERRTGGQETQYF. The CDR3 DNA follows: TGCGCCAGCAGCGAGAGGAGGACAGGGGGACAAGAGACCCAGTACTTC.

The genes are TRBV4-2 and TRBJ2-3; TRBD2 agrees at 7 bases. The CDR3 has 16 residues. Looked up from germline, CDR1 is LGHNA and CDR2 is YNFKEQ. The V gene end was trimmed by 0 bases and the J gene end by 4 bases; junction bases not matched to a gene: 7. CDR3 bases: TGTGCCAGCAGCCAAGATACTAGCGAACCCCCAGATACGCAGTATTTT. This codes for CASSQDTSEPPDTQYF.

The chain uses TRBV30 and TRBJ1-6; possibly TRBD1 for D (5 bases). Trimming removed 0 bases at V and 3 bases at J, with 9 bases between. The germline V gene encodes CDR1 GTSNPN and CDR2 SVGIG (reference sequence). The CDR3 has 15 residues. As DNA, the CDR3 is TGTGCCTGGAGTGTACTCGGGGGCTATAATTCACCCCTCCACTTT. This codes for CAWSVLGGYNSPLHF.

This clone has more than one count but fewer than ten. The chain recombines TRBV5-6 with TRBJ2-7; 8 bases agree with TRBD1. Per germline, CDR1 SGHDT and CDR2 YYEEEE. This CDR3 is 14 amino acids long. V shed 4 bases, J shed 2 bases, and the junction held 5 bases outside the gene matches. CDR3 bases: TGTGCCAGCAGCCAGACAGGGGTTACCTACGAGCAGTACTTC. It codes for CASSQTGVTYEQYF.